Listed below are T cell receptor beta chains from one sample, sequenced in a study of T cell changes during pregnancy in multiple sclerosis. Libraries were prepared by immunoSEQ multiplex PCR; TCRdb keeps only in-frame clonotypes and omits some of them. The sample has about 100,000 clones, about 90% seen once; the top ten hold 1.9%. The specimen was peripheral blood, collected after pregnancy. The receptor set was obtained from a female donor with multiple sclerosis, enrolled in a pregnancy study. CDR3s include the opening cysteine and the closing phenylalanine or tryptophan. D genes are given only for firm matches. Where a row states a size, it is once, few, many or the class of an expanded clone; other rows omit it.

v_gene: TRBV15; j_gene: TRBJ1-2; abundance: .; d_gene: .; CDR3nt: TGTGCCACCAGCAGACAGGGATCCTACGGCTACACCTTC; CDR3aa: CATSRQGSYGYTF
v_gene: TRBV6-1; j_gene: TRBJ2-7; abundance: .; d_gene: .; CDR3nt: TGTGCCAGCAGTGAACCCCCGAACACAGGGGAGCAGTACTTC; CDR3aa: CASSEPPNTGEQYF
v_gene: TRBV2; j_gene: TRBJ2-1; abundance: .; d_gene: .; CDR3nt: TGTGCCAGCAGTCTCAGCGGGGAGCAGTTCTTC; CDR3aa: CASSLSGEQFF
v_gene: TRBV5-1; j_gene: TRBJ2-7; abundance: .; d_gene: TRBD1; CDR3nt: TGCGCCAGCAGCCCGGGACAGGGGTGGGAGCAGTACTTC; CDR3aa: CASSPGQGWEQYF
v_gene: TRBV13; j_gene: TRBJ2-5; abundance: .; d_gene: TRBD1; CDR3nt: TGTGCCAGCAGCCCGCCGAGGGGGCGAGAGACCCAGTACTTC; CDR3aa: CASSPPRGRETQYF
v_gene: TRBV5-1; j_gene: TRBJ2-3; abundance: .; d_gene: .; CDR3nt: TGCGCCAGCAGCTCACAGGGATTTCCCACAGATACGCAGTATTTT; CDR3aa: CASSSQGFPTDTQYF
v_gene: TRBV6-6; j_gene: TRBJ2-7; abundance: .; d_gene: .; CDR3nt: TGTGCCAGCAGTTACATCCGGAGGGACGAGCAGTACTTC; CDR3aa: CASSYIRRDEQYF
v_gene: TRBV6-4; j_gene: TRBJ2-2; abundance: .; d_gene: TRBD2; CDR3nt: TGTGCCAGCAGTGCCATAGCGGGAGGGGACACCGGGGAGCTGTTTTTT; CDR3aa: CASSAIAGGDTGELFF
v_gene: TRBV5-1; j_gene: TRBJ2-2; abundance: once; d_gene: TRBD2; CDR3nt: TGCGCCAGCAGCCCACGGACCAGCGGGGGTTTTCGTACCAAGGGGACCGGGGAGCTGTTTTTT; CDR3aa: CASSPRTSGGFRTKGTGELFF
v_gene: TRBV5-6; j_gene: TRBJ1-6; abundance: .; d_gene: .; CDR3nt: TGTGCCAGCAGCCCAGGGGCTTCACCCCTCCACTTT; CDR3aa: CASSPGASPLHF
v_gene: TRBV6-5; j_gene: TRBJ2-1; abundance: .; d_gene: TRBD2; CDR3nt: TGTGCCAGCAGGACTAGCGGGGGGTCATACAATGAGCAGTTCTTC; CDR3aa: CASRTSGGSYNEQFF
v_gene: TRBV25-1; j_gene: TRBJ2-7; abundance: .; d_gene: .; CDR3nt: TGTGCCAGCAGTGGGACCGGGACAAAAAATTCCTACGAGCAGTACTTC; CDR3aa: CASSGTGTKNSYEQYF
v_gene: TRBV13; j_gene: TRBJ1-1; abundance: .; d_gene: .; CDR3nt: TGTGCCAGCAGCTACCGGACAGAAATGAACACTGAAGCTTTCTTT; CDR3aa: CASSYRTEMNTEAFF
v_gene: TRBV19; j_gene: TRBJ2-2; abundance: .; d_gene: TRBD2; CDR3nt: TGTGCCAGTACTGCTTGGGGGGGAAACACCGGGGAGCTGTTTTTT; CDR3aa: CASTAWGGNTGELFF
v_gene: TRBV4-2; j_gene: TRBJ2-7; abundance: .; d_gene: TRBD2; CDR3nt: TGTGCCAGCAGCCAAGACCCCCGGGGGGGTAATTACGAGCAGTACTTC; CDR3aa: CASSQDPRGGNYEQYF
v_gene: TRBV18; j_gene: TRBJ1-1; abundance: .; d_gene: .; CDR3nt: TGTGCCAGCTCACCACCATCACGACGGGATACTGAAGCTTTCTTT; CDR3aa: CASSPPSRRDTEAFF
v_gene: TRBV5-1; j_gene: TRBJ2-5; abundance: .; d_gene: .; CDR3nt: TGCGCCAGCACCACAAGGGGCGCCCGTATAAGGGAGACCCAGTACTTC; CDR3aa: CASTTRGARIRETQYF
v_gene: TRBV27; j_gene: TRBJ2-1; abundance: once; d_gene: .; CDR3nt: TGTGCCAGCAGTTTATTAAGACAGTACAATGAGCAGTTCTTC; CDR3aa: CASSLLRQYNEQFF